This record looks at one T cell receptor (beta chain) sequence and its context. The V and J ends lost 7 bases and 4 bases, in that order; junction bases with no gene match: 6. From germline, CDR1 is SNHLY and CDR2 FYNNEI. The length of the CDR3 is 15 residues. The data belong to a study of T cell repertoires in cytomegalovirus infection. Each CDR3 protein gets one entry after TCRdb re-called the reads with MiXCR. The sample has about 530,000 distinct CDR3 sequences, approximately 25% seen once. The specimen sequenced was PBMCs. This TCR was sampled from a human donor in good health (CMV status not recorded). Some clones in this sample may be carry-over from other donors' samples. The V call is TRBV2, the J call TRBJ2-1; 11 bases align to TRBD2. Written as DNA, the CDR3 is TGTGCCAGCAACCTAGCGGGAGGAACGTACAATGAGCAGTTCTTC. It specifies CASNLAGGTYNEQFF. Supplemented by reference TRBV2 and TRBJ2-1, the full variable domain reads EPEVTQTPSHQVTQMGQEVILRCVPISNHLYFYWYRQILGQKVEFLVSFYNNEISEKSEIFDDQFSVERPDGSNFTLKIRSTKLEDSAMYFCASNLAGGTYNEQFFGPGTRLTVL.